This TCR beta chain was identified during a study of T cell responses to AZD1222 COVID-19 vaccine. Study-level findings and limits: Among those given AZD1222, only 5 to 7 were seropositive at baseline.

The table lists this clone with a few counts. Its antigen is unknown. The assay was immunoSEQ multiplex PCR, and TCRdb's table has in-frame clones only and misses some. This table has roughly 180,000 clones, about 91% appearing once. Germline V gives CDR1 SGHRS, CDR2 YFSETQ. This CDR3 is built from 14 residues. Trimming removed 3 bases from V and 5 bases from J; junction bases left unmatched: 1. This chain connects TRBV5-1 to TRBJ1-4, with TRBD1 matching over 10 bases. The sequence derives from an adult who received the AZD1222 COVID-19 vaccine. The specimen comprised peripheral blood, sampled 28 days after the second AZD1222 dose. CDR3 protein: CASSSDRGNEKLFF. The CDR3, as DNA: TGCGCCAGCAGCTCGGACAGGGGGAATGAAAAACTGTTTTTT.